A single sample is the source of the 27 T cell receptor beta chains below, sequenced in a study of response to subunit inactivated influenza vaccine. TCRdb ran MiXCR on the RT-PCR reads and lists one entry per CDR3 protein. The sample lists about 570,000 distinct CDR3 sequences; roughly 12% were seen once. These data also featured in a second study, about T cells expressing NK-cell markers. From that study: The authors made TCR beta cDNA libraries by 5'RACE template switching. This switching added a universal primer site and UMIs.

This sample comprised PBMCs from blood, obtained on the day of vaccination. The receptor set was obtained from a man in his forties or fifties who received an inactivated influenza vaccine.

CDR3 coding DNA: TGTGCCAGCAGCGTCAGTACGGGGAATAATTCACCCCTCCACTTT. As protein: CASSVSTGNNSPLHF. The chain links TRBV9 to TRBJ1-6; D is uncertain. The CDR3 extends over 15 amino acids. Germline CDR1 is SGDLS and CDR2 is YYNGEE. Trimming pared 2 bases from V and 5 bases from J, leaving 11 bases between.

This clonotype was picked up a small number of times. This sequence joins TRBV5-1 and TRBJ1-1; D unresolved. CDR1 and CDR2 from the germline V gene are SGHRS and YFSETQ. V was trimmed by 5 bases and J by 0 bases, leaving 11 bases between them. The CDR3 runs 14 residues. CDR3 nucleotide sequence: TGCGCCAGCAGTCGGGAGACGGTGAACACTGAAGCTTTCTTT. It specifies CASSRETVNTEAFF.

This clonotype was recorded a few times. The V call is TRBV7-2, the J call TRBJ1-6; no definite D call. V was clipped by 5 bases and J by 7 bases, with 9 bases between them. CDR1 and CDR2 (germline): SGHTA, FQGNSA. The CDR3 has 13 residues. The CDR3 nucleotides are TGTGCCAGCAGCCAGACTACAAATTCACCCCTCCACTTT. It specifies CASSQTTNSPLHF.

The chain uses TRBV5-1 and TRBJ2-3, with 14 bases matching TRBD2. CDR1 SGHRS and CDR2 YFSETQ come from the germline V gene. CDR3 length: 17 amino acids. Trimming took 4 bases from V and 2 from J; bases not matched to a gene: 6. CDR3 loop: CASSIGLAGGLTDTQYF. CDR3 nucleotides: TGCGCCAGCAGCATCGGACTAGCGGGGGGACTCACAGATACGCAGTATTTT.

The rearrangement links TRBV2 to TRBJ1-4; D remains unclear. The CDR3 loop spans 12 amino acids. Looked up from germline, CDR1 is SNHLY and CDR2 is FYNNEI. Trimming cost V 7 bases and J 7 bases, with 10 bases left between them. CDR3 bases: TGTGCCAGCATGGCCACGGTTGAAAAACTGTTTTTT. Amino acid sequence: CASMATVEKLFF.

This clonotype has a handful of counts. J is TRBJ2-5 and V is TRBV25-1; D gene ambiguous. Germline lookup yields CDR1 MGHDK and CDR2 SYGVNS. The CDR3 runs 14 residues. The V gene lost 11 bases and the J gene lost 7 bases, with 23 bases spanning the gap. CDR3 protein: CAPPEGVPIGTQYF. The CDR3 nucleotides read TGTGCCCCACCCGAAGGCGTGCCGATAGGGACCCAGTACTTC. The variable domain in full, completed from reference TRBV25-1 and TRBJ2-5, reads EADIYQTPRYLVIGTGKKITLECSQTMGHDKMYWYQQDPGMELHLIHYSYGVNSTEKGDLSSESTVSRIRTEHFPLTLESARPSHTSQYLCAPPEGVPIGTQYFGPGTRLLVL.

This clonotype has only a few counts. The V and J genes are TRBV15 and TRBJ1-1; D is undetermined. V was shortened by 5 bases and J by 4 bases, with 14 bases between the two germline ends. The CDR3 consists of 14 residues. Germline CDR1 reads LNHNV; CDR2 reads YYDKDF (reference sequence). CDR3 sequence: CATSAKTRITEAFF. The CDR3 DNA reads TGTGCCACCAGCGCCAAGACACGGATCACTGAAGCTTTCTTT.

The chain couples TRBV5-1 to TRBJ2-3, with 7 bases identical to TRBD1. CDR1 and CDR2 from the germline V gene are SGHRS and YFSETQ. This CDR3 is built from 14 residues. Unmatched junction bases numbered 6, after V lost 3 bases and J lost 5 bases. DNA of the CDR3: TGCGCCAGCAGCTCCGGGACAGAGGGAGATACGCAGTATTTT. Translation: CASSSGTEGDTQYF.

Many counts were recorded for this clonotype. The chain carries TRBV29-1 and TRBJ1-5; TRBD1 might be the D (6 bases). Germline V gene lookup returns CDR1 SQVTM and CDR2 ANQGSEA. Deletions cut 4 bases from V and 2 bases from J, with 9 bases between. The CDR3 contains 13 residues. The CDR3 sequence is CSVGQAGNQPQHF. CDR3 DNA: TGCAGCGTTGGACAGGCGGGCAATCAGCCCCAGCATTTT.

This clonotype was detected only a few times. V gene TRBV5-1 combines with J gene TRBJ1-3; D possibly corresponds to TRBD1 (6 bases). Germline lookup yields CDR1 SGHRS and CDR2 YFSETQ. Trimming removed 0 bases at V and 2 bases at J, with 9 bases between. The CDR3 has 15 amino acids. The CDR3 here is CASSLDRVTGNTIYF. CDR3 DNA sequence: TGCGCCAGCAGCTTGGACAGGGTTACTGGAAACACCATATATTTT.

The chain links TRBV20-1 to TRBJ2-5, with 8 bases aligning to TRBD2. V dropped 0 bases and J dropped 4; count of bases not matched to a gene: 10. The CDR3 length is 16 residues. CDR1 is DFQATT, CDR2 SNEGSKA, per germline (reference sequence). The chain's CDR3 is CSARDLFGGARETQYF. CDR3 DNA: TGCAGTGCTAGAGATCTATTCGGGGGGGCCAGAGAGACCCAGTACTTC.

The rearrangement uses TRBV24-1 and TRBJ2-7; 14 positions agree with TRBD2. The CDR3 is 15 residues long. Per the germline V gene, CDR1 is KGHDR and CDR2 is SFDVKD. The J segment lost 5 bases and the V segment lost 4 bases, leaving 3 bases of the junction unmatched. The chain's CDR3 is CATSDGLAGGHEQYF. The CDR3 DNA sequence: TGTGCCACCAGTGACGGACTAGCGGGAGGCCACGAGCAGTACTTC.

This clonotype was counted between two and nine times. The rearrangement joins TRBV5-1 to TRBJ2-1; 8 nucleotides line up with TRBD2. This CDR3 comprises 16 residues. Losses at the gene ends were 0 bases for V and 1 base for J; bases not matched to a gene: 3. CDR1 SGHRS and CDR2 YFSETQ come from the germline V gene. This CDR3 is CASSLAPGGSYNEQFF. CDR3 nucleotides: TGCGCCAGCAGCTTGGCTCCGGGAGGGTCCTACAATGAGCAGTTCTTC.

The table lists this clonotype with a few counts. The chain links TRBV11-2 to TRBJ2-5, with 11 bases aligning to TRBD2. Germline CDR1 reads SGHAT; CDR2 reads FQNNGV. CDR3 length: 18 amino acids. Trimming at V came to 2 bases and at J to 5 bases, leaving 13 bases not matched to a gene. The CDR3 region has the DNA TGTGCCAGCAGCTTATCCCTTACTAGCGGGGGCCGCGTGGAGACCCAGTACTTC. Translated: CASSLSLTSGGRVETQYF.

This clonotype was recorded a few times. The CDR3 protein is CASSSAVPGELFF. The CDR3 nucleotides are TGTGCCAGCAGCTCAGCGGTTCCCGGGGAGCTGTTTTTT. V is TRBV7-9 and J is TRBJ2-2; weak D call: TRBD2 (5 bases). This CDR3 comprises 13 residues. The V and J ends lost 4 bases and 6 bases respectively, with 9 bases between them. Germline V lookup: CDR1 SEHNR, CDR2 FQNEAQ (reference sequence).

This chain connects TRBV12-3 or TRBV12-4 to TRBJ2-3; 9 positions agree with TRBD2. The CDR3 contains 14 residues. Unmatched junction bases numbered 3, after V lost 3 bases and J lost 5 bases. The CDR3 sequence is CASSFGGRGDTQYF. The CDR3 bases are TGTGCCAGCAGTTTCGGCGGGAGGGGAGATACGCAGTATTTT.

The V and J genes are TRBV18 and TRBJ2-1, with 10 positions matching TRBD1. Trimming removed 5 bases from V and 6 bases from J; junction bases left unmatched: 4. CDR1 KGHSH and CDR2 LQKENI come from the germline V gene. The CDR3 extends over 14 amino acids. The CDR3 is CASSSRQGANEQFF. As DNA, the CDR3 is TGTGCCAGCTCATCAAGACAGGGGGCCAATGAGCAGTTCTTC.

The V call is TRBV15, the J call TRBJ1-1; D unresolved. Germline CDR1 and CDR2: LNHNV and YYDKDF (reference sequence). Trimming took off 0 bases at V and 11 bases at J, with 16 bases between the two ends. The CDR3 extends over 14 amino acids. As DNA, the CDR3 is TGTGCCACCAGCAGAGACGGGGTGGGAGGTGCTGCTTTCTTT. Translation: CATSRDGVGGAAFF.

The V and J genes are TRBV7-6 and TRBJ1-5; 10 positions match TRBD1. V lost 6 bases and J lost 3; bases outside the gene matches: 5. The CDR3 is 15 amino acids. In germline, CDR1 is SGHVS, CDR2 FNYEAQ. The CDR3 protein is CASSSDRGVNQPQHF. In nucleotides, the CDR3 is TGTGCCAGCAGTTCGGACAGGGGGGTCAATCAGCCCCAGCATTTT.

This clonotype has at least ten counts. V and J are TRBV9 and TRBJ2-2; tentative D call: TRBD1 (5 bases). The CDR3 loop spans 14 amino acids. Germline V gives CDR1 SGDLS, CDR2 YYNGEE. Trimming shortened V by 4 bases and J by 7 bases, and 14 bases separated the two germline ends. For the CDR3, the DNA is TGTGCCAGCAGCATACAGGAGTATGGCGGGGAGCTGTTTTTT. Protein product: CASSIQEYGGELFF.

The chain is built from TRBV5-4 and TRBJ2-7; D is tentatively TRBD1 or TRBD2 (6 bases each). V was pared by 4 bases and J by 1 base, with 12 bases between. The CDR3 covers 14 residues. CDR1 is SGHNT, CDR2 YYREEE, per germline (reference sequence). CDR3 coding DNA: TGTGCCAGCAGCACCGGAGGGGGGTCCTACGAGCAGTACTTC. This encodes CASSTGGGSYEQYF.

This clonotype came up a few times. V usage is TRBV2 and J usage is TRBJ1-5; 7 bases are shared with TRBD1. Germline V gene sequence: CDR1 SNHLY, CDR2 FYNNEI. V lost 4 bases, J lost 2 bases, and 5 bases stayed unmatched. The length of the CDR3 is 15 residues. The chain's CDR3 is CASSGGGSGNQPQHF. The CDR3 DNA reads as TGTGCCAGCAGTGGAGGGGGCTCTGGCAATCAGCCCCAGCATTTT.

This chain links TRBV4-3 with TRBJ2-2, with D uncertain. Germline CDR1 LGHNA, CDR2 YSLEER. The CDR3 loop spans 13 amino acids. The V end was cut by 6 bases, the J end by 8 bases, with 13 bases between. CDR3 sequence reads: CASRLETTGELFF. Here the CDR3 DNA reads TGCGCCAGCAGGCTTGAAACAACAGGGGAGCTGTTTTTT.

This clonotype was found once. The genes are TRBV6-1 and TRBJ2-7; possible D gene TRBD1, 6 bases. The CDR3 sequence is 14 residues long. Germline assignment: CDR1 MNHNS and CDR2 SASEGT. Trimming took 6 bases from V and 1 from J, leaving 13 bases between them. CDR3 in amino acids: CASRPDRRSYEQYF. The CDR3 DNA reads TGTGCCAGCAGGCCTGACAGGCGATCCTACGAGCAGTACTTC.

The genes are TRBV5-8 and TRBJ2-6; D is unresolved. Trimming stripped 0 bases from V and 4 bases from J, with 5 bases between. This CDR3 comprises 14 residues. Germline CDR1 reads SGHTS; CDR2 reads YDEGEE. CDR3 protein: CASSLGGGANVLTF. The CDR3 coding sequence is TGTGCCAGCAGCTTGGGCGGAGGGGCCAACGTCCTGACTTTC.

This clonotype came up a few times. The chain carries TRBV6-5 and TRBJ2-7; the match to TRBD2 covers 8 bases. The CDR3 is made up of 16 amino acids. The V segment lost 2 bases and the J segment 2 bases; nucleotides outside the gene matches: 8. Germline values: CDR1 MNHEY, CDR2 SVGAGI. The CDR3 nucleotides read TGTGCCAGCAGTTACGGGGGAAGCGGGGGTACCTACGAGCAGTACTTC. This gives the protein CASSYGGSGGTYEQYF.

The CDR3, as DNA: TGCAGTGCACAACTTCTAGCGGGAGACGATGAGCAGTTCTTC. It yields the protein CSAQLLAGDDEQFF. The chain links TRBV20-1 to TRBJ2-1, with 10 positions matching TRBD2. The germline CDR1 and CDR2 sequences are DFQATT and SNEGSKA (reference sequence). Losses at the gene ends were 6 bases for V and 8 bases for J; bases not matched to a gene: 10. CDR3 size: 14 residues.